A single sample gave rise to the 2 T cell receptor beta chains below, sequenced in a study of shared clonotypes between healthy human individuals. Naivety among CD8 cells was defined by CD45RO negativity and positive CCR7 selection, thereby excluding terminally differentiated effector memory CD45RA+ cells. Profiled with immunoSEQ multiplex PCR; TCRdb holds only in-frame clones, not every one. The sample records 1.5 million to 2.5 million clones, about 95% being singletons. Source material: naive CD8+ T cells sorted from blood. The receptors derive from a man aged 18 to 35 in good health.

This chain uses TRBV6-6 with TRBJ2-7, with 11 bases that match TRBD2. CDR3 length: 16 residues. After removal of 4 bases from V and 1 base from J, the junction contained 6 bases not matched to a gene. Germline V CDR1 and CDR2: MNHNY, SVGAGI (reference sequence). The CDR3 DNA reads as TGTGCCAGCAGTTCCCACGGGACTAGCGGATCCTACGAGCAGTACTTC. Amino acids: CASSSHGTSGSYEQYF.

This chain links TRBV10-3 with TRBJ2-7; TRBD2 might be the D (5 bases). The CDR3 runs 13 residues. Germline CDR1 is ENHRY and CDR2 is SYGVKD. V was pared by 2 bases and J by 3 bases, with 8 bases between. The CDR3 DNA sequence: TGTGCCATCAGTGAGCCGGGGAACTACGAGCAGTACTTC. Amino acids: CAISEPGNYEQYF.